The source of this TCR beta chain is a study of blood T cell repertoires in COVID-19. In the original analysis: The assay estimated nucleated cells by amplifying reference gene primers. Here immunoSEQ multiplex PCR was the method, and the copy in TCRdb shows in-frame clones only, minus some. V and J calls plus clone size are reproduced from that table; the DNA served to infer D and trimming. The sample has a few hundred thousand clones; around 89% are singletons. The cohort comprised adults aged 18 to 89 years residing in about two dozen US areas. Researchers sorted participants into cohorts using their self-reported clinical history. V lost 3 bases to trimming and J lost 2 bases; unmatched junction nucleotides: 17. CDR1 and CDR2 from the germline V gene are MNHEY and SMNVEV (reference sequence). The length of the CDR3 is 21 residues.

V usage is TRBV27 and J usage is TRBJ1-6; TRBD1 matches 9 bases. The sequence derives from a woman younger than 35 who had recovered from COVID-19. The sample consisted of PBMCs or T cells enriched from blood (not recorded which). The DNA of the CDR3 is TGTGCCAGCAGTTTTCACCAATGGACAGGGGACTTAGAGGCCTATAATTCACCCCTCCACTTT. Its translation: CASSFHQWTGDLEAYNSPLHF.